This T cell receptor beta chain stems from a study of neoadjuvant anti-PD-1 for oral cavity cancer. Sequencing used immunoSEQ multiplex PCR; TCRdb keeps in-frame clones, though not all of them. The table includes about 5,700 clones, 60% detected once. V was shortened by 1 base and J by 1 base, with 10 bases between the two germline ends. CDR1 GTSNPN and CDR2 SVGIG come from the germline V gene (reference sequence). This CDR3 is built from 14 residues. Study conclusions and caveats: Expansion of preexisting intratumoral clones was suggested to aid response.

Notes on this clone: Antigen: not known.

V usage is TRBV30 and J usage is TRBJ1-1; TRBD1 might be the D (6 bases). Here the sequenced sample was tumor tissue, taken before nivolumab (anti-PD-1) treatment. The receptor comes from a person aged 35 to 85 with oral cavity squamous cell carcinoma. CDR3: CAWSALQGNTEAFF. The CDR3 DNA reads TGTGCCTGGAGTGCCCTACAGGGGAACACTGAAGCTTTCTTT. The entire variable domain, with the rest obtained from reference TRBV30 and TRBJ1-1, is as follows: SQTIHQWPATLVQPVGSPLSLECTVEGTSNPNLYWYRQAAGRGLQLLFYSVGIGQISSEVPQNLSASRPQDRQFILSSKKLLLSDSGFYLCAWSALQGNTEAFFGQGTRLTVV.